Listed below are T cell receptor beta chains from one sample, sequenced in a study of T cells in localized non-small cell lung cancer. Profiling relied on immunoSEQ multiplex PCR, and the TCRdb table lists in-frame clones only, not all of them. The repertoire consists of about 2,700 clones, with about 18% occurring once and the leading ten covering roughly 12%. Specimen: lung tumor tissue, collected before any cancer treatment. Receptors were obtained from a man between 40 and 70 years old with stage I lung adenocarcinoma. Both conserved end residues are part of each CDR3. A D gene is named only where the DNA matches it firmly. Clone size, where shown, is once, few, many, or a class for clones that have expanded.

CDR3 DNA	CDR3 protein	D gene	clone size	V gene	J gene
TGTGCCAGCAGCTTGGCCCGGCCGGGGGGCAATGAGCAGTTCTTC	CASSLARPGGNEQFF	TRBD2	medium-sized	TRBV11-3	TRBJ2-1
TGTGCCAGCAGTTACTCAAAACCAATCTACGAGCAGTACTTC	CASSYSKPIYEQYF	NA	medium-sized	TRBV6-8	TRBJ2-7
TGTGCCATCAGTGAGGGACAGGCGCTAGCCAAAAACATTCAGTACTTC	CAISEGQALAKNIQYF	TRBD1	NA	TRBV10-3	TRBJ2-4
TGTGCCAGCAGACAGGACAGGGACTATGGCTACACCTTC	CASRQDRDYGYTF	TRBD1	many	TRBV7-2	TRBJ1-2
TGTGCCAGCAGCGCGCAGGTACAGGGCTCCTACACCTTC	CASSAQVQGSYTF	NA	few	TRBV9	TRBJ1-2
TGTGCCACCAGCAGAGACGGATTAAACACTGAAGCTTTCTTT	CATSRDGLNTEAFF	NA	few	TRBV15	TRBJ1-1
TGTGCCAGCAGCTTAGGAGGGGATAGCTCCTACAATGAGCAGTTCTTC	CASSLGGDSSYNEQFF	NA	NA	TRBV11-3	TRBJ2-1
TGCAGCGCCCCCAAACTAGCTGAAGATACGCAGTATTTT	CSAPKLAEDTQYF	NA	NA	TRBV29-1	TRBJ2-3
TGTGCCAGCAGTGCTGACAGGGCTGGAAACACCATATATTTT	CASSADRAGNTIYF	TRBD1	few	TRBV6-8	TRBJ1-3
TGTGCCTGGAGCCGAAGTGACAGGGACAATCAGCCCCAGCATTTT	CAWSRSDRDNQPQHF	TRBD1	NA	TRBV30	TRBJ1-5
TGTGCCAGCAGCTTAGTTATAATCGGTGGTAGCGGAGCCTACGAGCAGTACTTC	CASSLVIIGGSGAYEQYF	NA	medium-sized	TRBV11-3	TRBJ2-7
TGTGCCATCCCACCGACTTCGACTAGTAGCGGGAGGTGGGATGGTTGCGAGCAGTACTTC	CAIPPTSTSSGRWDGCEQYF	NA	medium-sized	TRBV12-2	TRBJ2-7
TGTGCCAGCAGTTATAAATCTCAGGGCTCACGTGTTCGGACTGAAGCTTTCTTT	CASSYKSQGSRVRTEAFF	NA	NA	TRBV6-8	TRBJ1-1
TGTGCCAGCAGCTTAGGCCTAGCGGGGGGGGATGAGCAGTTCTTC	CASSLGLAGGDEQFF	TRBD2	NA	TRBV11-3	TRBJ2-1
TGTGCCAGCAGCCAAAGTGATCCGGGCAGGTTCGGGGTCCATTTT	CASSQSDPGRFGVHF	NA	many	TRBV11-3	TRBJ1-5
TGTGCCAGCAGTTACTCTGACACTTCTAACTATGGCTACACCTTC	CASSYSDTSNYGYTF	NA	NA	TRBV6-8	TRBJ1-2
TGTGCCAGCAGCCCGGGGACTAGCGGCGGGGATGAGCAGTTCTTC	CASSPGTSGGDEQFF	TRBD2	NA	TRBV9	TRBJ2-1
TGTGCCAGCAGTCCGACTAGCGGGGGCACAGATACGCAGTATTTT	CASSPTSGGTDTQYF	NA	few	TRBV8-2	TRBJ2-3
TGTGCCAGCAGTGCCGGACTAGCGGGAAACTCCTACAATGAGCAGTTCTTC	CASSAGLAGNSYNEQFF	TRBD2	NA	TRBV6-8	TRBJ2-1
TGCAGCGTTCACTTAAGTGGACGGACTGAAGCTTTCTTT	CSVHLSGRTEAFF	NA	NA	TRBV29-1	TRBJ1-1
TGTGCCTGGATCAAAAGGGGCCTGGGGACTGAAGCTTTCTTT	CAWIKRGLGTEAFF	NA	few	TRBV30	TRBJ1-1
TGTGCCAGCAGTTACCAGGCAGGCGGCAATGAGCAGTTCTTC	CASSYQAGGNEQFF	NA	medium-sized	TRBV6-8	TRBJ2-1
TGTGCCAGCAGTGGTCTCGGTTTGGTTGAGCAGTTCTTC	CASSGLGLVEQFF	NA	medium-sized	TRBV6-8	TRBJ2-1
TGTGCCAGCAGCTTGGGGACTAGCACAGATACGCAGTATTTT	CASSLGTSTDTQYF	NA	few	TRBV11-3	TRBJ2-3
TGTGCCAGCAGAGCAGGGACTGGGGCCAACGTCCTGACTTTC	CASRAGTGANVLTF	NA	NA	TRBV28	TRBJ2-6
TGTGCCAGCAGCGTAGAGATCGGCGGGAGCTACGAGCAGTACTTC	CASSVEIGGSYEQYF	TRBD2	few	TRBV9	TRBJ2-7
TGTGCCACCAGCAGAGATGGAGGGACCCCCACCCCTGAGCTGTTTTTT	CATSRDGGTPTPELFF	NA	NA	TRBV15	TRBJ2-2